The 18 T cell receptor beta chains listed next were all sequenced from one sample in a study of T cells in Graves' hyperthyroidism and ophthalmopathy. RNA transcripts provided the source from which TCR beta CDR3 regions were amplified. During a first-round RT-PCR of the TCR CDR3, the HTBI primer set was used. TCRdb re-called the multiplex PCR reads with MiXCR, one entry per CDR3 protein. The sample includes fewer than 700,000 distinct CDR3 sequences, about 17% of them seen just once. The specimen sequenced was blood. These receptors came from a young woman with Graves' hyperthyroidism.

The gene calls are TRBV5-1 and TRBJ2-2, with no clear D. The CDR3 is made up of 15 amino acids. CDR1 and CDR2 from the germline V gene are SGHRS and YFSETQ. V gave up 0 bases and J gave up 2 bases, with 8 bases separating them. CDR3 bases: TGCGCCAGCAGCTTGGTTACAGTAAACACCGGGGAGCTGTTTTTT. Protein sequence: CASSLVTVNTGELFF.

The chain combines TRBV6-1 with TRBJ2-2; 7 bases fit TRBD1. The trim removed 5 bases at V and 10 bases at J, leaving 10 bases unmatched. The CDR3 spans 14 residues. Per the germline V gene, CDR1 is MNHNS and CDR2 is SASEGT. In DNA, the CDR3 is TGTGCCAGCAGTAAAAGGGACAGTCAGGAGGAGCTGTTTTTT. Encoded protein: CASSKRDSQEELFF.

This clonotype was seen a handful of times. The J gene is TRBJ2-2, the V gene TRBV5-5, with 9 positions matching TRBD1. The length of the CDR3 is 16 residues. Trimming removed 0 bases from V and 5 bases from J; junction bases left unmatched: 5. Germline CDR1 and CDR2: SGHKS and YYEKEE (reference sequence). The CDR3 bases are TGTGCCAGCAGCTTGGCAGGACAGGGGAGGACCGGGGAGCTGTTTTTT. Its protein product is CASSLAGQGRTGELFF.

This clonotype was picked up many times. V gene TRBV12-3 or TRBV12-4 combines with J gene TRBJ2-6; maybe TRBD1 (6 bases). V dropped 6 bases and J dropped 4 bases, with 19 bases sitting between them. The CDR3 sequence is 17 residues long. This chain's CDR3 is CASRAPERGKGANVLTF. DNA of the CDR3: TGTGCCAGCAGGGCTCCCGAGAGGGGGAAAGGGGCCAACGTCCTGACTTTC.

Ten or more counts support this clonotype. The chain's CDR3 is CASSFWAGFGSTEAFF. Here the CDR3 DNA reads TGTGCCAGCAGCTTTTGGGCGGGTTTTGGCAGCACTGAAGCTTTCTTT. J is TRBJ1-1 and V is TRBV7-9; D is ambiguous. The length of the CDR3 is 16 residues. Germline-derived CDR1 and CDR2 are SEHNR and FQNEAQ (reference sequence). V lost 3 bases and J 4 bases, leaving 18 bases between the germline ends.

This clonotype was recorded a few times. This chain links TRBV6-2 or TRBV6-3 with TRBJ1-4; 9 nucleotides match TRBD1. Per germline, CDR1 MNHEY and CDR2 SVGEGT. V was clipped by 5 bases and J by 6 bases; unmatched bases: 4. This CDR3 has 14 residues. As DNA, the CDR3 is TGTGCCAGCAGTAAGGGGACAGGGTATGAAAAACTGTTTTTT. It specifies CASSKGTGYEKLFF.

The chain carries TRBV6-1 and TRBJ1-6; the D gene is possibly TRBD1 (6 bases). The CDR3 is 15 amino acids. Per germline, CDR1 MNHNS and CDR2 SASEGT. The V end lost 7 bases, the J end lost 6 bases, and 16 bases lay between the germline ends. CDR3 sequence (DNA): TGTGCCAGCACCTTACATCAGGGGCTTAATTCACCCCTCCACTTT. It specifies CASTLHQGLNSPLHF.

This clonotype was recorded a few times. The rearrangement uses TRBV27 and TRBJ2-7; D is unclear. This CDR3 comprises 15 residues. V was cut by 5 bases and J by 1 base, with 15 bases left in between. Germline CDR1 MNHEY, CDR2 SMNVEV (reference sequence). CDR3 DNA sequence: TGTGCCAGCAGTCCCGGGCAGAGGTTATCCTACGAGCAGTACTTC. Translated: CASSPGQRLSYEQYF.

This clonotype occurred many times. The chain has TRBV11-3 and TRBJ2-2; D remains unclear. CDR1 and CDR2 (germline): SGHNT, YENEEA. The CDR3 consists of 14 residues. Trimming pared 3 bases from V and 1 base from J, leaving 6 bases between. CDR3: CASSLYVNTGELFF. The CDR3, as DNA: TGTGCCAGCAGCTTGTATGTGAACACCGGGGAGCTGTTTTTT.

Comments on this clonotype: At one end the junction does not follow the germline gene, possibly because of a read error. The rearrangement links TRBV5-1 to TRBJ2-3, with D perhaps TRBD2 (5 bases). Germline CDR1 is SGHRS and CDR2 is YFSETQ. The CDR3 runs 13 residues. The CDR3 loop is CVSSVTSADTQYF. The CDR3 bases are TGCGTCAGCAGCGTCACTAGTGCAGATACGCAGTATTTT.

The chain couples TRBV20-1 to TRBJ2-1; D not certain. V gave up 0 bases and J gave up 0 bases, with 9 bases separating them. This CDR3 is 15 amino acids long. CDR1 is DFQATT, CDR2 SNEGSKA, per germline (reference sequence). CDR3 in amino acids: CSARDRALSYNEQFF. The CDR3 DNA reads as TGCAGTGCTAGAGATAGGGCTCTCTCCTACAATGAGCAGTTCTTC.

In this sample, this clonotype turned up many times. The V and J genes are TRBV3-1 and TRBJ1-2; D is perhaps TRBD1 (6 bases). With 4 bases removed from V and 3 bases from J, the gap between germline ends came to 18 bases. Germline CDR1 and CDR2: LGHDT and YNNKEL (reference sequence). The CDR3 spans 16 residues. The CDR3 DNA sequence: TGTGCCAGCAGCCCCGGACAGAAACACCCGGACTATGGCTACACCTTC. Amino acid sequence: CASSPGQKHPDYGYTF. The whole variable domain, remainder taken from reference TRBV3-1 and TRBJ1-2, is DTAVSQTPKYLVTQMGNDKSIKCEQNLGHDTMYWYKQDSKKFLKIMFSYNNKELIINETVPNRFSPKSPDKAHLNLHINSLELGDSAVYFCASSPGQKHPDYGYTFGSGTRLTVV.

This clonotype was counted many times. V is TRBV11-1 and J is TRBJ1-2; perhaps TRBD1 as D (5 bases). Germline V CDR1 and CDR2: SGHAT, FQDESV (reference sequence). The V and J ends lost 3 bases and 6 bases respectively, with 20 bases between them. The CDR3 runs to 16 residues. The CDR3 region is CASSLAGRAPGDGYTF. The CDR3 coding sequence is TGTGCCAGCAGCTTGGCAGGGAGGGCTCCGGGTGATGGCTACACCTTC. The complete variable domain, with remaining parts taken from reference TRBV11-1 and TRBJ1-2, reads EAEVAQSPRYKITEKSQAVAFWCDPISGHATLYWYRQILGQGPELLVQFQDESVVDDSQLPKDRFSAERLKGVDSTLKIQPAELGDSAMYLCASSLAGRAPGDGYTFGSGTRLTVV.

This clonotype was found many times. The CDR3 loop is CASSQDAAGELFF. In DNA form, the CDR3 reads TGTGCCAGCAGCCAAGACGCCGCCGGGGAGCTGTTTTTT. J is TRBJ2-2 and V is TRBV3-1; no reliable D call. The germline V gene encodes CDR1 LGHDT and CDR2 YNNKEL (reference sequence). The length of the CDR3 is 13 residues. V dropped 0 bases and J dropped 6 bases, with 5 bases sitting between them.

This clonotype was observed a few times. The V and J genes are TRBV13 and TRBJ2-2, with TRBD2 matching over 14 bases. Germline V gene sequence: CDR1 PRHDT, CDR2 FYEKMQ (reference sequence). V was pared by 4 bases and J by 6 bases, with 4 bases of the junction left unmatched. The CDR3 length is 16 residues. CDR3 region: CASSWGLAGDSGELFF. The CDR3 nucleotides are TGTGCCAGCAGCTGGGGACTAGCGGGAGATTCCGGGGAGCTGTTTTTT.

This clonotype was observed a few times. The chain is built from TRBV7-2 and TRBJ2-4; D remains unclear. V lost 5 bases and J 0 bases, leaving 5 bases between the germline ends. This CDR3 contains 13 residues. The germline V gene has CDR1 SGHTA and CDR2 FQGNSA. CDR3 region: CASSQIAKNIQYF. The CDR3 DNA is TGTGCCAGCAGCCAAATAGCCAAAAACATTCAGTACTTC.

This clonotype was counted ten times or more. The chain recombines TRBV7-2 with TRBJ2-3; D is possibly TRBD1 (6 bases). In germline, CDR1 is SGHTA, CDR2 FQGNSA. The V end was cut by 3 bases, the J end by 1 base, with 11 bases between. The CDR3 contains 15 residues. The CDR3 region has the DNA TGTGCCAGCAGCTTTACAGGGATCCGCACAGATACGCAGTATTTT. Its protein product is CASSFTGIRTDTQYF.

This clonotype was recorded many times. This CDR3 reads CASSYETGGAGTEAFF. CDR3 nucleotides: TGTGCCAGCAGCTATGAGACAGGGGGCGCGGGGACTGAAGCTTTCTTT. The chain has TRBV7-9 and TRBJ1-1; TRBD1 matches 10 bases. J gave up 5 bases and V 4 bases, and 10 bases lay outside the gene matches. This CDR3 region has 16 residues. CDR1 is SEHNR, CDR2 FQNEAQ, per germline (reference sequence).